Listed below are T cell receptor beta chains from one sample, sequenced in a study of blood T cell repertoires in COVID-19. Assay: immunoSEQ multiplex PCR; the TCRdb copy retains only in-frame clones and omits some. The sample yields 35,000 to 55,000 clones, roughly 70% seen once. Material for sequencing was peripheral blood. These receptors were taken from a man older than 75 with acute or convalescent COVID-19. The CDR3 runs from the conserved cysteine through the conserved F or W. The D gene is left open where the match is weak. The listing skips clone size in some rows; elsewhere it reads once, few, many or a size class.

j_call clone_size d_call v_call cdr3_nt cdr3_aa
TRBJ2-5 NA NA TRBV19 TGTGCCAGTAGTGCTGGACAGACCTACCAAGAGACCCAGTACTTC CASSAGQTYQETQYF
TRBJ1-2 NA NA TRBV3-1/TRBV3-2 TGTGCCAGCAGCCAAGTATTTGACTATGGCTACACCTTC CASSQVFDYGYTF
TRBJ1-1 few NA TRBV27 TGTGCCAGCAGTGGGGGGTTTAGGATGAACACTGAAGCTTTCTTT CASSGGFRMNTEAFF
TRBJ2-2 few NA TRBV28 TGTGCCAGCAGTAGCGGAGGTACCGGGGAGCTGTTTTTT CASSSGGTGELFF
TRBJ2-1 NA NA TRBV5-1 TGCGCCAGCAGCTTGGTAGGAGGGGTTGAGCAGTTCTTC CASSLVGGVEQFF
TRBJ1-4 NA TRBD1 TRBV7-8 TGTGCCAGCAGCACCGGACAGGGAAGAGAAAAACTGTTTTTT CASSTGQGREKLFF
TRBJ1-5 NA NA TRBV19 TGTGCCAGTAGCCCTGCCGGGTTTGACAATCAGCCCCAGCATTTT CASSPAGFDNQPQHF
TRBJ1-1 NA TRBD1 TRBV19 TGTGCCAGTAGTATACGGGACAGGGTAGGCGACACTGAAGCTTTCTTT CASSIRDRVGDTEAFF
TRBJ1-3 NA TRBD1 TRBV9 TGTGCCAGCAGCCCACCGGGCAGGGGGCAAGGAAACACCATATATTTT CASSPPGRGQGNTIYF
TRBJ1-1 NA NA TRBV7-2 TGTGCCAGCAGTGACACAGGGCTGAACACTGAAGCTTTCTTT CASSDTGLNTEAFF
TRBJ2-2 NA TRBD2 TRBV27 TGTGCCAGCAAATCTAGCGGGGGGTCTGGGGAGCTGTTTTTT CASKSSGGSGELFF
TRBJ1-4 few NA TRBV2 TGTGCCAGCAGTAGGACAGCCCGAGGAAAACTGTTTTTT CASSRTARGKLFF
TRBJ1-1 NA TRBD1 TRBV18 TGTGCCAGCTCGAAGACAGGGGAAGACACTGAAGCTTTCTTT CASSKTGEDTEAFF
TRBJ1-4 NA TRBD1 TRBV5-8 TGTGCCAGCCCTGGGACAGGGAGAGAAAAACTGTTTTTT CASPGTGREKLFF
TRBJ1-2 NA NA TRBV3-1/TRBV3-2 TGTGCCAGCAGCCAAGTTGTGGCAGGGCTTTTCGGTGGCTACACCTTC CASSQVVAGLFGGYTF
TRBJ1-1 NA NA TRBV6-1 TGTGCCAGCAGTGAAGTAGGAGGGAGGAGCATGAACACTGAAGCTTTCTTT CASSEVGGRSMNTEAFF
TRBJ2-1 NA TRBD2 TRBV5-5 TGTGCCAGCAGCCAGACTAGCGATCACAATGAGCAGTTCTTC CASSQTSDHNEQFF
TRBJ1-1 NA TRBD1 TRBV19 TGTGCCAGTAGTAATCCGGGACAGGGGGCAGACACTGAAGCTTTCTTT CASSNPGQGADTEAFF
TRBJ2-4 NA NA TRBV5-1 TGCGCCAGCAGCTGGAGGGACCCACAAGCCGGGAACATTCAGTACTTC CASSWRDPQAGNIQYF
TRBJ2-3 NA NA TRBV4-3 TGCGCCAGCAGTCTGGCGCAGGGCGCAGATACGCAGTATTTT CASSLAQGADTQYF
TRBJ1-2 NA TRBD1 TRBV4-2 TGTGCCAGCAGCCAAGATGAGGGACAGGGAAGCTATGGCTACACCTTC CASSQDEGQGSYGYTF
TRBJ2-5 NA NA TRBV19 TGTGCCAGTAAAGAGACATGGGGAGACCAAGAGACCCAGTACTTC CASKETWGDQETQYF
TRBJ2-2 NA NA TRBV29-1 TGCAGCGTTGAGCGTGGGACACCCACCGGGGAGCTGTTTTTT CSVERGTPTGELFF
TRBJ2-6 NA NA TRBV19 TGTGCCAGTAGCACATTTGGGGCAGGGCGAGAGTCTGGGGCCAACGTCCTGACTTTC CASSTFGAGRESGANVLTF
TRBJ2-7 NA TRBD2 TRBV9 TGTGCCAGCAGTGAGACTAGCGGTCGGTCCTACGAGCAGTACTTC CASSETSGRSYEQYF
TRBJ1-2 many TRBD1 TRBV6-5 TGTGCCAGCAGTTATGTTCGGACAGGGGGGAACTATGGCTACACCTTC CASSYVRTGGNYGYTF
TRBJ1-1 NA NA TRBV19 TGTGCCAGTAGTTTAACAGGGACATCAGAAGCTTTCTTT CASSLTGTSEAFF
TRBJ1-6 NA NA TRBV19 TGTGCCAGTAGTCCCGAACCGCCGGATAATTCACCCCTCCACTTT CASSPEPPDNSPLHF
TRBJ2-2 NA NA TRBV9 TGTGCCAGCAGCGGGCTCCTGAACACCGGGGAGCTGTTTTTT CASSGLLNTGELFF
TRBJ1-5 NA NA TRBV2 TGTGCCAGCAGTGAAAGTGGGGCAGGGGCCAATCAGCCCCAGCATTTT CASSESGAGANQPQHF
TRBJ1-3 NA TRBD1 TRBV29-1 TGCAGCGCGGGCCGGGACAGCTCTGGAAACACCATATATTTT CSAGRDSSGNTIYF
TRBJ2-3 few NA TRBV29-1 TGCAGCGCCGCGGGACAGTCTGGGCAAGATACGCAGTATTTT CSAAGQSGQDTQYF
TRBJ1-2 NA NA TRBV5-4 TGTGCCAGCAGCTTGAAGGGGAAATCCTTAGAGGGCTACACCTTC CASSLKGKSLEGYTF
TRBJ2-1 NA TRBD2 TRBV11-2 TGTGCCAGCAGCTTATCTAGCGTTGCGGGAGGGCGGTTTGAGTTCTTC CASSLSSVAGGRFEFF
TRBJ1-1 NA NA TRBV3-1/TRBV3-2 TGTGCCAGCAGCCAGTGGAAGGCGGACACTGAAGCTTTCTTT CASSQWKADTEAFF
TRBJ1-6 NA NA TRBV5-5 TGTGCCAGCAGCTTGGGGCAGGTTAATTCACCCCTCCACTTT CASSLGQVNSPLHF
TRBJ2-3 NA NA TRBV7-8 TGTGCCAGCAGCCCAACAACAGATACGCAGTATTTT CASSPTTDTQYF
TRBJ2-7 NA TRBD2 TRBV7-2 TGTGCCAGCAGACTAGCGGGTCACAGCTCCTACGAGCAGTACTTC CASRLAGHSSYEQYF
TRBJ2-2 medium-sized TRBD2 TRBV7-9 TGTGCCAGCAGCACAAGACGGGGGGAGAACACCGGGGAGCTGTTTTTT CASSTRRGENTGELFF
TRBJ2-7 NA TRBD2 TRBV10-3 TGTGCCATCAGTGAGGTAACTAGCGGGAGGGCCTACGAGCAGTACTTC CAISEVTSGRAYEQYF
TRBJ2-5 NA TRBD1 TRBV5-1 TGCGCCAGCAGCCTTGGGACAGACCAAGAGACCCAGTACTTC CASSLGTDQETQYF
TRBJ1-1 NA NA TRBV9 TGTGCCAGCAGCGTAGGTGTAGGGGGTTGGACTGAAGCTTTCTTT CASSVGVGGWTEAFF
TRBJ1-2 few TRBD1 TRBV5-1 TGCGCCAGCAGTTCTGGGGGGACAGCGGTTGGCTACACCTTC CASSSGGTAVGYTF
TRBJ2-1 NA TRBD2 TRBV7-8 TGTGCCAGCAGCTTATGGGGGGGGGACGGTTCGGGACCCTACAATGAGCAGTTCTTC CASSLWGGDGSGPYNEQFF
TRBJ1-2 few NA TRBV6-5 TGTGCCAGCAGCCACCCGACGGGTGGCTACACCTTC CASSHPTGGYTF
TRBJ1-1 NA NA TRBV6-5 TGTGCCAGCAGTTCCCCCACAACAGGAAGCACTGAAGCTTTCTTT CASSSPTTGSTEAFF
TRBJ1-2 NA TRBD1 TRBV4-3 TGCGCCAGCAGCCAACGTACAGGGGACTATGGCTACACCTTC CASSQRTGDYGYTF
TRBJ1-4 NA NA TRBV21-1 TGTGCCAGCAGCAGCCGGACTCTTAATGAAAAACTGTTTTTT CASSSRTLNEKLFF
TRBJ2-5 NA NA TRBV30 TGTGCCTGGAGTCCTCAGGAGGTATGGGAGACCCAGTACTTC CAWSPQEVWETQYF
TRBJ1-2 NA NA TRBV19 TGTGCCAGTACCCCTTCAGACAGACCAAACTATGGCTACACCTTC CASTPSDRPNYGYTF
TRBJ1-5 NA TRBD1 TRBV7-8 TGTGCCAGCGGCCGGGAGCCAGGACAGGGGGGAGGTCAGCCCCAGCATTTT CASGREPGQGGGQPQHF